Described below is a single T cell receptor (beta chain) sequence and its context. V was cut by 3 bases and J by 8 bases, with 10 bases left in between. The length of the CDR3 is 12 residues. From germline, CDR1 is SNHLY and CDR2 FYNNEI. This sample is drawn from a study of blood T cell repertoires in COVID-19. Study as a whole: COVID-19 samples, acute and convalescent, were from the United States, Italy and Spain. PBMCs, B-cell-depleted T cells, or T cells provided the cDNA or gDNA that made up the material.

Original data processing: How many nucleated cells were present was estimated from reference gene primer amplification. Clones were sequenced by immunoSEQ multiplex PCR, and TCRdb holds only the in-frame ones, with some missing. D and trimming come from the DNA, and the V and J calls and clone size come from that table. The sample holds about 250,000 clones, under 90% seen once. Input material: peripheral blood. The rearrangement joins TRBV2 to TRBJ1-2; D gene unclear. The receptor was isolated from a woman in her 40s who had recovered from COVID-19. CDR3 in amino acids: CASSEGGGGYTF. The DNA for the CDR3 is TGTGCCAGCAGTGAGGGAGGAGGAGGCTACACCTTC.